The table lists the clone carrying this T cell receptor (beta chain) with many counts. Its antigen remains unidentified. The record originates from a study of CD8 T cells in ankylosing spondylitis. Study results and caveats: Peripheral blood held disease-linked clones only at relatively low frequency, and these were CD8+. Within ankylosing spondylitis blood, a TCR beta motif made up of seven to nine highly homologous variants appeared to be characteristic. Reports say disease-linked clones showed up significantly more in matched ankylosing spondylitis synovial fluid.

Germline CDR1 and CDR2: SGHRS and YFSETQ. This CDR3 region has 13 residues. The V end was cut by 1 base, the J end by 4 bases, with 8 bases between. Researchers built TCR beta libraries using quantitative 5'-RACE with molecular barcodes. Via MiXCR, TCRdb re-called the 5' RACE reads, giving one row per CDR3 protein. This sample has approximately 260,000 distinct CDR3 sequences; approximately 9% occur once, and the top ten carry under 7.5%. V is TRBV5-1 and J is TRBJ1-1; D might be TRBD1 (5 bases). Sequenced: blood, either unsorted or a sorted T cell fraction (not recorded which). The receptor comes from a male donor with ankylosing spondylitis or in good health (not recorded which). The CDR3 loop reads CASSLRGGTEAFF. The CDR3 DNA reads TGCGCCAGCAGCTTGCGGGGGGGCACTGAAGCTTTCTTT. Using reference TRBV5-1 and TRBJ1-1 for the parts outside the CDR3, the full variable domain is KAGVTQTPRYLIKTRGQQVTLSCSPISGHRSVSWYQQTPGQGLQFLFEYFSETQRNKGNFPGRFSGRQFSNSRSEMNVSTLELGDSALYLCASSLRGGTEAFFGQGTRLTVV.